Listed below are T cell receptor beta chains from one sample, sequenced in a study of memory CD4+ T cells and cytomegalovirus serostatus. TCRdb keeps only in-frame clones here, not all; method: immunoSEQ multiplex PCR. The table has around 76,000 clones, about 78% seen once; the top ten hold 2% to 3%. The sample was memory CD4+ T cells from blood. All receptors come from an adult in good health and CMV-seropositive. CDR3s include the opening cysteine and the closing phenylalanine or tryptophan. A D gene is named only where the DNA matches it firmly. Some rows mark clone size as missing; the rest say once, few, many or name a class of expanded clone.

V gene,J gene,CDR3 length,clone size,D gene,CDR3 protein,CDR3 DNA
TRBV10-3,TRBJ2-1,15,-,-,CASYAGTLSYNEQFF,TGTGCCAGCTACGCCGGGACACTTTCCTACAATGAGCAGTTCTTC
TRBV13,TRBJ1-1,14,-,-,CASSPPRLRVEAFF,TGTGCCAGCAGCCCCCCTCGCCTGCGGGTTGAAGCTTTCTTT
TRBV19,TRBJ1-2,15,few,-,CASSSLDSANYGYTF,TGTGCCAGTAGTTCGCTGGACTCCGCCAACTATGGCTACACCTTC
TRBV11-2,TRBJ1-2,14,-,-,CASSLDFERIGYTF,TGTGCCAGCAGCTTAGATTTCGAACGTATCGGCTACACCTTC
TRBV9,TRBJ2-2,12,-,-,CASSPPAGELFF,TGTGCCAGCAGCCCCCCAGCCGGGGAGCTGTTTTTT
TRBV11-3,TRBJ1-2,15,few,-,CASSSRGSEASGYTF,TGTGCCAGCAGCTCCCGAGGCAGCGAAGCGTCTGGCTACACCTTC
TRBV7-2,TRBJ2-3,16,-,TRBD2,CASSLTRLAGGPTQYF,TGTGCCAGCAGCTTAACCCGACTAGCGGGAGGCCCGACGCAGTATTTT
TRBV30,TRBJ1-2,12,-,-,CAWSSGDYGYTF,TGTGCCTGGAGCTCAGGGGACTATGGCTACACCTTC
TRBV5-7,TRBJ1-1,14,-,-,CASSPDGPNTEAFF,TGTGCCAGCAGCCCGGACGGACCGAACACTGAAGCTTTCTTT
TRBV11-3,TRBJ1-1,13,few,-,CASSTRELGNAFF,TGTGCCAGCAGCACGAGAGAACTGGGGAATGCTTTCTTT
TRBV5-1,TRBJ2-3,16,-,TRBD1,CASSATGVVGTDTQYF,TGCGCCAGCAGCGCAACAGGGGTAGTAGGCACAGATACGCAGTATTTT
TRBV25-1,TRBJ2-5,12,-,-,CASSRAQETQYF,TGTGCCAGCAGTAGGGCGCAGGAGACCCAGTACTTC
TRBV27,TRBJ1-1,15,-,TRBD1,CASGGTGGWGTEAFF,TGTGCCAGCGGGGGGACAGGGGGCTGGGGGACTGAAGCTTTCTTT
TRBV28,TRBJ1-1,17,-,TRBD1,CASSQAGQGVVNTEAFF,TGTGCCAGCAGCCAAGCGGGACAGGGAGTAGTGAACACTGAAGCTTTCTTT
TRBV6-1,TRBJ2-5,12,-,-,CASSGGGQTQYF,TGTGCCAGCAGTGGGGGGGGGCAGACCCAGTACTTC
TRBV7-8,TRBJ2-5,13,-,-,CASSFEGRETQYF,TGTGCCAGCAGCTTCGAGGGGAGAGAGACCCAGTACTTC
TRBV11-2,TRBJ2-5,14,-,-,CASSLAVTSSTQYF,TGTGCCAGCAGCTTAGCCGTTACTAGCTCCACCCAGTACTTC
TRBV30,TRBJ1-5,13,-,-,CAWSRRHNQPQHF,TGTGCCTGGAGCCGACGGCACAATCAGCCCCAGCATTTT
TRBV2,TRBJ1-1,15,-,TRBD1,CASSYRGRVRTEAFF,TGTGCCAGCAGTTACAGGGGGCGCGTGCGAACTGAAGCTTTCTTT
TRBV5-1,TRBJ1-2,13,-,-,CASSATAIYGYTF,TGCGCCAGCAGCGCCACCGCAATTTATGGCTACACCTTC
TRBV6-1,TRBJ2-7,15,-,-,CASAARRGSSYEQYF,TGTGCCAGCGCTGCGAGGAGGGGGAGCTCCTACGAGCAGTACTTC
TRBV19,TRBJ2-3,14,once,-,CASSLAAGRDTQYF,TGTGCCAGTAGTTTAGCCGCTGGCAGGGATACGCAGTATTTT
TRBV5-6,TRBJ2-5,14,-,TRBD1,CASSFIDRGETQYF,TGTGCCAGCAGCTTCATCGACAGGGGGGAGACCCAGTACTTC
TRBV28,TRBJ1-2,16,-,TRBD1,CASSLTGLAGGHGYTF,TGTGCCAGCAGTTTAACCGGGTTGGCAGGGGGTCATGGCTACACCTTC
TRBV5-1,TRBJ1-1,14,-,-,CASSLVGWDTEAFF,TGCGCCAGCAGCTTGGTGGGTTGGGACACTGAAGCTTTCTTT
TRBV19,TRBJ1-5,14,-,-,CASSIVPINQPQHF,TGTGCCAGTAGTATAGTGCCCATTAATCAGCCCCAGCATTTT
TRBV2,TRBJ2-2,17,few,TRBD1,CASPYSPTGRWTGELFF,TGTGCCAGCCCCTATTCCCCGACAGGGCGTTGGACCGGGGAGCTGTTTTTT
TRBV7-2,TRBJ1-2,13,-,-,CASSLVGGVGYTF,TGTGCCAGCAGCTTAGTAGGGGGGGTGGGCTACACCTTC
TRBV10-3,TRBJ2-2,13,-,-,CATRDSTTGELFF,TGTGCCACCCGGGACTCAACTACCGGGGAGCTGTTTTTT
TRBV5-1,TRBJ1-5,13,-,-,CASSSTVDQPQHF,TGCGCCAGCAGTTCCACGGTTGATCAGCCCCAGCATTTT
TRBV2,TRBJ2-5,12,-,-,CASKDWGETQYF,TGTGCCAGCAAGGACTGGGGGGAGACCCAGTACTTC
TRBV6-6,TRBJ1-1,13,once,-,CASSSTEDTEAFF,TGTGCCAGCAGTTCGACAGAAGACACTGAAGCTTTCTTT